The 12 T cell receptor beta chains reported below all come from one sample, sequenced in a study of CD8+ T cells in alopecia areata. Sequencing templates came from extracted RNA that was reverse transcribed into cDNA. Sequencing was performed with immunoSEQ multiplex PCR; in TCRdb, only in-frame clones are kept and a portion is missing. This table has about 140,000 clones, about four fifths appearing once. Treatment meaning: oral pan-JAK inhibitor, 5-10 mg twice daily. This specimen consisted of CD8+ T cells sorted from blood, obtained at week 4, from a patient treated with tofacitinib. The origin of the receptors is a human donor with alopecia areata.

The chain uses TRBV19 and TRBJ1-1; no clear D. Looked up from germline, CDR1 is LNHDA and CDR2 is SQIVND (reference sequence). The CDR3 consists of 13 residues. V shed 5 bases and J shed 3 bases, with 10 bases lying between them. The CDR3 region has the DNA TGTGCCAGTAGTGTAAACCTGTACACTGAAGCTTTCTTT. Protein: CASSVNLYTEAFF.

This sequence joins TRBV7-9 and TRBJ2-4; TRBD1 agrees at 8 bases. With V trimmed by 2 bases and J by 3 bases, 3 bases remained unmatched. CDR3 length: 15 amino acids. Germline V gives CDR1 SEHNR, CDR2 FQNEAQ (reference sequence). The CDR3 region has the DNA TGTGCCAGCAGCTTATCAGGGGGCGTCAAAAACATTCAGTACTTC. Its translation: CASSLSGGVKNIQYF.

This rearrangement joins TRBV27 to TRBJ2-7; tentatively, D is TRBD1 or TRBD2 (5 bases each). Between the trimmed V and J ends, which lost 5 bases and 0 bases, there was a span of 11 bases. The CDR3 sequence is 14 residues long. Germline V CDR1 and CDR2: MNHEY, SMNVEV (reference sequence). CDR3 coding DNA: TGTGCCAGCAGTCCCTCAGGGAGCTCCTACGAGCAGTACTTC. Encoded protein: CASSPSGSSYEQYF.

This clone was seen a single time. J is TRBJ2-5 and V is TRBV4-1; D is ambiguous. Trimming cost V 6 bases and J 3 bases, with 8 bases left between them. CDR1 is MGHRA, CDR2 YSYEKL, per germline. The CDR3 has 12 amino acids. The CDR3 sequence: CASRSAKETQYF. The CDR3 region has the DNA TGCGCCAGCAGGAGCGCCAAAGAGACCCAGTACTTC.

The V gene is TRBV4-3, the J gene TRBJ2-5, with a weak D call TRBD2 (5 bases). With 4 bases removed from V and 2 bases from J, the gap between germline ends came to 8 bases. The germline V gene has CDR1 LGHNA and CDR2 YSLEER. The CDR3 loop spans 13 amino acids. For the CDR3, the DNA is TGCGCCAGCAGCCCTGGAGGACAAGAGACCCAGTACTTC. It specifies CASSPGGQETQYF.

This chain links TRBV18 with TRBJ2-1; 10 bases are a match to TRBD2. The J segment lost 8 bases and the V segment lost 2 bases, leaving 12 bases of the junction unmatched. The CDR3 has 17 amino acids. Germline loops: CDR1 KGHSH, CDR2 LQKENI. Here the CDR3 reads CASSPGSGGTELDEQFF. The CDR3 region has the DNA TGTGCCAGCTCACCAGGTAGCGGGGGGACCGAGCTGGATGAGCAGTTCTTC.

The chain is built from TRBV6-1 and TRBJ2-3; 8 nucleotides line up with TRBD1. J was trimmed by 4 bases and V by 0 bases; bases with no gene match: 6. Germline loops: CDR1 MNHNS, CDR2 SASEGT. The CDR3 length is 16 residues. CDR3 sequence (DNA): TGTGCCAGCAGTGAAGCGATTCGGGGACAGGCAGATACGCAGTATTTT. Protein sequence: CASSEAIRGQADTQYF.

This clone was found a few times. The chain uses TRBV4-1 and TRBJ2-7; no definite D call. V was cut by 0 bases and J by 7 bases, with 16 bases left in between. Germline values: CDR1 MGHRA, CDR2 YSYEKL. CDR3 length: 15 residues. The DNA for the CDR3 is TGCGCCAGCAGCCAAGATTTAAGCACGTCTCGTGAGCAGTACTTC. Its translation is CASSQDLSTSREQYF.

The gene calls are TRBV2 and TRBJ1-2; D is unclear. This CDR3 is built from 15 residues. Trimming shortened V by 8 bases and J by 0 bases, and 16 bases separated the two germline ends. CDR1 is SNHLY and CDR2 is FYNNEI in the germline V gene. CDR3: CASESHEVTNYGYTF. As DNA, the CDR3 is TGTGCCAGCGAATCACACGAAGTGACTAACTATGGCTACACCTTC. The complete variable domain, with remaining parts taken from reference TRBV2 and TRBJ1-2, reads EPEVTQTPSHQVTQMGQEVILRCVPISNHLYFYWYRQILGQKVEFLVSFYNNEISEKSEIFDDQFSVERPDGSNFTLKIRSTKLEDSAMYFCASESHEVTNYGYTFGSGTRLTVV.

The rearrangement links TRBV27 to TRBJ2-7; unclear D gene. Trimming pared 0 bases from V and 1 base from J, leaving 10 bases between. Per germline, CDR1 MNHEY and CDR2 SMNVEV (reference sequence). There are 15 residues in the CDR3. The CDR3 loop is CASSLSLGSSYEQYF. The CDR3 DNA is TGTGCCAGCAGTTTATCGTTAGGCAGTTCCTACGAGCAGTACTTC.

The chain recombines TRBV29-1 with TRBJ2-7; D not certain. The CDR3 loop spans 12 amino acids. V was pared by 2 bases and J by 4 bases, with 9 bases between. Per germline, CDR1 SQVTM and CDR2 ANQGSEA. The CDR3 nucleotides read TGCAGCGTTGAAAGTACCGGATACGAGCAGTACTTC. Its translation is CSVESTGYEQYF.

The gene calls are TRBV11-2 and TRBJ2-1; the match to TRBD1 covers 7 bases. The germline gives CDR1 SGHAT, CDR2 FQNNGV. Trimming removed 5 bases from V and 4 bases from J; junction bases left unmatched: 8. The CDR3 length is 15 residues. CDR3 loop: CASSAADRAYNEQFF. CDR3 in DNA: TGTGCCAGCAGCGCCGCTGACAGGGCATACAATGAGCAGTTCTTC.